Reported below is one T cell receptor beta chain. Its specificity is unknown. Germline values: CDR1 LNHNV, CDR2 YYDKDF (reference sequence). V shed 6 bases and J shed 3 bases, with 6 bases lying between them. This CDR3 is 12 amino acids long. Extraction of RNA preceded its reverse transcription into cDNA, which served as the sequencing template. The assay was immunoSEQ multiplex PCR, and TCRdb's table has in-frame clones only and misses some. The sample records about 120,000 clones, roughly three fifths being singletons. The data are from a study of CD8+ T cells in alopecia areata. Overall study findings and caveats: There were many expanded lesional clones persisting in scalp and blood during tofacitinib. Tofacitinib produced a significant decrease in scalp clonality and in expanded CD8+ clones among the top 100. The study found higher clonality in lesional than normal scalp, especially in alopecia totalis/universalis.

Stated treatment: oral pan-JAK inhibitor, 5-10 mg twice daily. Peripheral blood samples and lesional scalp punch biopsies were obtained from alopecia areata patients. Sequenced material: CD8+ T cells sorted from blood, taken at week 24, from a patient treated with tofacitinib. This clonotype was obtained from a human donor with alopecia areata. V and J are TRBV15 and TRBJ1-5; tentative D call: TRBD1 (5 bases). The CDR3 DNA reads as TGTGCCACCAGGGGGGACAATCAGCCCCAGCATTTT. It specifies CATRGDNQPQHF.